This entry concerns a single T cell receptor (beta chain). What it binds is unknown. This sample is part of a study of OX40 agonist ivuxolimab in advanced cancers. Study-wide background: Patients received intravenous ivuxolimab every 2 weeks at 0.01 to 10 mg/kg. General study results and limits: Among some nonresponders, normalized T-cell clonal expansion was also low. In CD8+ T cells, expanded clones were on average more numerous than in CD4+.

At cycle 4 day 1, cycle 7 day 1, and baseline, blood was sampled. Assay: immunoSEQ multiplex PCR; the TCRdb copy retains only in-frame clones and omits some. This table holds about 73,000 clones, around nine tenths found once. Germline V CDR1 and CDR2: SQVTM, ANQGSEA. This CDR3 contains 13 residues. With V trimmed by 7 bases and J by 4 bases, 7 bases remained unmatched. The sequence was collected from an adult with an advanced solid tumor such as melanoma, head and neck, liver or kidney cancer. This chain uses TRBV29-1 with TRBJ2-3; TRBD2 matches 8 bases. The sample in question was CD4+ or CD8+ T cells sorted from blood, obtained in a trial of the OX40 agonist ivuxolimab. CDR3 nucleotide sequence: TGCAGCGCCCGACTGCGGGGGGCAGATACGCAGTATTTT. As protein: CSARLRGADTQYF.